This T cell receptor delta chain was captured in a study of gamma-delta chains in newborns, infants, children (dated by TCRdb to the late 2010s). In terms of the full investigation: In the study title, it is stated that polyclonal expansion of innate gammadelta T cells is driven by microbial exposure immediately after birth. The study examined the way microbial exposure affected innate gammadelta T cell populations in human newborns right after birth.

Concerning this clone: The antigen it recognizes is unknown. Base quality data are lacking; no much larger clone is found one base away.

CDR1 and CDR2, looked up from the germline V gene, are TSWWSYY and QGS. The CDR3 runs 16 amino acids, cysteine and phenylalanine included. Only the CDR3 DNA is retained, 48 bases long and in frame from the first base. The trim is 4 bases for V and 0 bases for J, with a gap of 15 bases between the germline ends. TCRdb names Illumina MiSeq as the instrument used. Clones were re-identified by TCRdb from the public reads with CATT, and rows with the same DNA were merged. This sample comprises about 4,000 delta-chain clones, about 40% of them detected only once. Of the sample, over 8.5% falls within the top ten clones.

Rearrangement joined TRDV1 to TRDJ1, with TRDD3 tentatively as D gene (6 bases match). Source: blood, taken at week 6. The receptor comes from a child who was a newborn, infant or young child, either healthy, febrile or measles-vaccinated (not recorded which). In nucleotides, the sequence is TGTGCTCTTGGGGGGGGGGGACCGATGTACACCGATAAACTCATCTTT. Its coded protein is CALGGGGPMYTDKLIF.